The 12 T cell receptor beta chains below all came from one sample that was sequenced in a study of blood T cell repertoires in COVID-19 (dated by TCRdb to 2020 to 2022). Library construction relied on the immunoSEQ multiplex PCR assay. TCRdb provides this immuneACCESS table in a form limited to in-frame rearrangements. Some clones are lacking; in checked studies, under half of them reflect an unresolved V gene, and why the rest are absent is not known. The sample yields some 300,000 clones; over 80% were counted once. The ten largest clones add up to over 5.5% of the sample. Input material: peripheral blood. The source of these receptors is a woman in her fifties or sixties with COVID-19, enrolled during active disease.

The genes are TRBV5-4 and TRBJ2-7, with TRBD2 matching over 15 bases. The CDR3 has 17 amino acids. The V and J ends lost 4 bases and 4 bases, in that order; junction bases with no gene match: 9. Germline V gives CDR1 SGHNT, CDR2 YYREEE (reference sequence). The CDR3 DNA sequence: TGTGCCAGCAGCCTTGGACTAGCGGGAGGGCAGGGGTACGAGCAGTACTTC. The encoded protein is CASSLGLAGGQGYEQYF.

The J gene is TRBJ2-6, the V gene TRBV19; TRBD2 matches at 8 bases. The CDR3 spans 18 residues. J was trimmed by 3 bases and V by 6 bases; bases with no gene match: 13. Germline V gene data show CDR1 as LNHDA and CDR2 as SQIVND (reference sequence). CDR3 sequence reads: CASSRAPGLGGGANVLTF. The DNA of the CDR3 is TGTGCCAGTAGCCGAGCTCCGGGACTAGGGGGTGGGGCCAACGTCCTGACTTTC.

The count of this clone is one. The CDR3 DNA sequence: TGCGCCAGCAGCACCGGGACAGGGGAGAGCTCCTACGAGCAGTACTTC. Residues: CASSTGTGESSYEQYF. The chain joins TRBV5-1 to TRBJ2-7; 10 bases align to TRBD1. Unmatched junction bases numbered 7, after V lost 4 bases and J lost 0 bases. Germline V lookup: CDR1 SGHRS, CDR2 YFSETQ. The CDR3 is made up of 16 amino acids. The full variable domain, completed using reference TRBV5-1 and TRBJ2-7, is KAGVTQTPRYLIKTRGQQVTLSCSPISGHRSVSWYQQTPGQGLQFLFEYFSETQRNKGNFPGRFSGRQFSNSRSEMNVSTLELGDSALYLCASSTGTGESSYEQYFGPGTRLTVT.

The genes are TRBV5-1 and TRBJ1-2, with TRBD1 as a possible D gene (5 bases). V lost 2 bases and J lost 6, with 11 bases in between. The CDR3 runs to 13 residues. Germline-derived CDR1 and CDR2 are SGHRS and YFSETQ. CDR3 protein: CASSFRQGNGYTF. The CDR3 DNA follows: TGCGCCAGCAGCTTTCGGCAGGGTAATGGCTACACCTTC.

The CDR3 DNA follows: TGTGCCACCAGTGACCTAGGGACAGGGGGCTTGGAGGGCTACACCTTC. As protein: CATSDLGTGGLEGYTF. The genes are TRBV24-1 and TRBJ1-2; TRBD1 matches 12 bases. This CDR3 is 16 amino acids long. Germline V gene data show CDR1 as KGHDR and CDR2 as SFDVKD. V lost 4 bases, J lost 8 bases, and 10 bases stayed unmatched.

This chain connects TRBV7-2 to TRBJ2-2; D call uncertain. Germline CDR1 SGHTA, CDR2 FQGNSA. The CDR3 has 14 amino acids. Trimming took 5 bases from V and 0 from J, leaving 7 bases between them. The CDR3 sequence: CASSPWPNTGELFF. CDR3 in DNA: TGTGCCAGCAGCCCATGGCCGAACACCGGGGAGCTGTTTTTT. The variable domain in full, with the rest retrieved from reference TRBV7-2 and TRBJ2-2, is GAGVSQSPSNKVTEKGKDVELRCDPISGHTALYWYRQSLGQGLEFLIYFQGNSAPDKSGLPSDRFSAERTGGSVSTLTIQRTQQEDSAVYLCASSPWPNTGELFFGEGSRLTVL.

This clone was recorded a few times. This CDR3 is CATSRVGSFPGELFF. For the CDR3, the DNA is TGTGCCACCAGCAGAGTCGGGAGCTTCCCCGGGGAGCTGTTTTTT. V is TRBV15 and J is TRBJ2-2; D is perhaps TRBD2 (6 bases). CDR1 is LNHNV, CDR2 YYDKDF, per germline (reference sequence). The CDR3 sequence is 15 residues long. Trimming removed 1 base at V and 6 bases at J, with 12 bases between.

This rearrangement joins TRBV5-5 to TRBJ2-3; 10 bases match TRBD2. The CDR3 consists of 15 residues. Per the germline V gene, CDR1 is SGHKS and CDR2 is YYEKEE (reference sequence). V gave up 4 bases and J gave up 5 bases; unmatched junction bases: 7. CDR3 nucleotides: TGTGCCAGCAGCGGGAGCGGGAGGGCCGGAGATACGCAGTATTTT. Its protein is CASSGSGRAGDTQYF. The full variable domain, completed using reference TRBV5-5 and TRBJ2-3, is DAGVTQSPTHLIKTRGQQVTLRCSPISGHKSVSWYQQVLGQGPQFIFQYYEKEERGRGNFPDRFSARQFPNYSSELNVNALLLGDSALYLCASSGSGRAGDTQYFGPGTRLTVL.

A note on this clone: At the DNA level, this CDR3 is encoded by other sequences in the same sample as well. V usage is TRBV9 and J usage is TRBJ2-7; 10 bases align to TRBD1. The J segment lost 3 bases and the V segment lost 0 bases, leaving 3 bases of the junction unmatched. Germline lookup yields CDR1 SGDLS and CDR2 YYNGEE. The CDR3 has 15 residues. CDR3 sequence reads: CASSVGDRGLYEQYF. The CDR3 DNA reads as TGTGCCAGCAGCGTAGGAGACAGGGGGCTCTACGAGCAGTACTTC.

Only a few counts were recorded for this clone. The CDR3 region is CASRASQVPGNTIYF. DNA of the CDR3: TGTGCCAGCAGGGCTTCACAGGTTCCTGGAAACACCATATATTTT. J is TRBJ1-3 and V is TRBV9, with a possible D match to TRBD1 (5 bases). Trimming removed 5 bases from V and 2 bases from J, with 14 bases in between. CDR3 length equals 15 residues. Germline CDR1 reads SGDLS; CDR2 reads YYNGEE.

The chain carries TRBV10-1 and TRBJ1-4; the match to TRBD1 covers 12 bases. Germline-derived CDR1 and CDR2 are WNHNN and SYGVQD (reference sequence). The CDR3 totals 18 residues. V lost 8 bases and J lost 1; bases outside the gene matches: 11. The CDR3 nucleotides are TGCGCCAGCCGCCTGTGCCGGGACAGGGGGCAAACTAATGAAAAACTGTTTTTT. Its translation is CASRLCRDRGQTNEKLFF.

This chain uses TRBV2 with TRBJ2-1; 7 bases fit TRBD2. Germline CDR1 is SNHLY and CDR2 is FYNNEI. The CDR3 consists of 14 residues. The junction had 8 bases not matched to a gene; V was cut back by 7 bases and J by 5 bases. Here the CDR3 reads CASKGDYQNNEQFF. In DNA, the CDR3 is TGTGCCAGCAAAGGGGACTACCAAAACAATGAGCAGTTCTTC.